The next 19 T cell receptor beta chains were all read from a single sample in a study of long-term antiretroviral therapy in people with HIV. The authors ran the immunoSEQ assay, v3.0, at survey level. Only in-frame clones appear in the TCRdb table, and some are missing; sequencing was by immunoSEQ multiplex PCR. The sample lists around 4,400 clones; 85% to 90% were seen once. The specimen was unsorted PBMCs, collected 1.3 years after starting antiretroviral therapy. The source of these receptors is a woman aged 45-60 years with HIV.

This rearrangement joins TRBV11-2 to TRBJ2-2; 7 bases match TRBD2. The germline CDR1 and CDR2 sequences are SGHAT and FQNNGV. The CDR3 runs to 16 residues. V gave up 2 bases and J gave up 5 bases; unmatched junction bases: 8. The CDR3 DNA follows: TGTGCCAGCAGCTTATGGCTGGGGGGGAGAACCGGGGAGCTGTTTTTT. Translation: CASSLWLGGRTGELFF. The full variable domain, with the rest looked up from reference TRBV11-2 and TRBJ2-2, is EAGVAQSPRYKIIEKRQSVAFWCNPISGHATLYWYQQILGQGPKLLIQFQNNGVVDDSQLPKDRFSAERLKGVDSTLKIQPAKLEDSAVYLCASSLWLGGRTGELFFGEGSRLTVL.

This rearrangement joins TRBV2 to TRBJ2-4; 11 positions agree with TRBD2. CDR1 and CDR2 from the germline V gene are SNHLY and FYNNEI. Trimming at V came to 1 base and at J to 0 bases, leaving 5 bases not matched to a gene. This CDR3 region has 18 residues. Here the CDR3 reads CASSEGSGGARAKNIQYF. The CDR3 DNA sequence: TGTGCCAGCAGTGAAGGTAGCGGGGGGGCCCGAGCCAAAAACATTCAGTACTTC.

This clone turned up a few times. The rearrangement joins TRBV2 to TRBJ2-2; D is possibly TRBD1 (5 bases). The CDR3 spans 12 residues. Germline V gene sequence: CDR1 SNHLY, CDR2 FYNNEI. V gave up 8 bases and J gave up 1 base, with 5 bases separating them. The CDR3, as DNA: TGTGCCAGCGACAGGAACACCGGGGAGCTGTTTTTT. This sequence encodes CASDRNTGELFF.

There are a few counts of this clone. The rearrangement links TRBV7-3 to TRBJ2-7; 11 nucleotides align to TRBD2. The V and J ends lost 4 bases and 1 base, in that order; junction bases with no gene match: 9. The CDR3 covers 17 residues. CDR1 and CDR2 from the germline V gene are SGHTA and FQGTGA. Here the CDR3 reads CASSSTITSGGSYEQYV. For the CDR3, the DNA is TGTGCCAGCAGCTCAACCATTACTAGCGGGGGTTCCTACGAGCAGTACGTC.

The chain has TRBV18 and TRBJ1-5; D is undetermined. The V end lost 1 base, the J end lost 8 bases, and 9 bases lay between the germline ends. CDR3 size: 13 residues. The germline gives CDR1 KGHSH, CDR2 LQKENI. The CDR3 sequence: CASSPHGGEPQHF. The CDR3 DNA reads TGTGCCAGCTCACCACACGGTGGCGAGCCCCAGCATTTT.

This chain joins TRBV2 and TRBJ2-1, with 7 nucleotides matching TRBD2. Looked up from germline, CDR1 is SNHLY and CDR2 is FYNNEI. This CDR3 region has 16 residues. The V and J ends lost 0 bases and 4 bases, in that order; junction bases with no gene match: 6. The CDR3 nucleotides are TGTGCCAGCAGTGAAGCGCTCGGACTAGGTTACAATGAGCAGTTCTTC. It specifies CASSEALGLGYNEQFF.

Only one count was recorded for this clone. J is TRBJ2-3 and V is TRBV5-1, with TRBD2 matching 9 bases. This CDR3 has 15 amino acids. Germline V gives CDR1 SGHRS, CDR2 YFSETQ. The V gene end was trimmed by 1 base and the J gene end by 5 bases; junction bases not matched to a gene: 5. For the CDR3, the DNA is TGCGCCAGCAGCTTGTCGCGGGGGGGCCGAGATACGCAGTATTTT. Its protein is CASSLSRGGRDTQYF.

The chain couples TRBV6-5 to TRBJ1-6; D remains unclear. Germline V gene lookup returns CDR1 MNHEY and CDR2 SVGAGI. The CDR3 sequence is 11 residues long. Deletions cut 6 bases from V and 10 bases from J, with 7 bases between. DNA for the CDR3: TGTGCCAGCAGCTCGGGGTCACCCCTCCACTTT. Its translation: CASSSGSPLHF.

This chain uses TRBV7-4 with TRBJ2-3; D gene uncertain. Germline values: CDR1 SGHVT, CDR2 SQSDAQ. The ends were cut back, 5 bases at V and 1 base at J, with 13 bases in the middle. CDR3 size: 15 residues. In nucleotides, the CDR3 is TGTGCCAGCAGCCCTCTAGGTGGAGGCACAGATACGCAGTATTTT. Amino acid sequence: CASSPLGGGTDTQYF.

This chain connects TRBV7-9 to TRBJ2-4, with D possibly matching TRBD1 (7 bases). The germline V gene encodes CDR1 SEHNR and CDR2 FQNEAQ (reference sequence). The V end was cut by 3 bases, the J end by 1 base, with 13 bases between. The CDR3 sequence is 16 residues long. The CDR3 nucleotides read TGTGCCAGCAGCTTTGCAGGGGGGTCTGCCAAAAACATTCAGTACTTC. Residues: CASSFAGGSAKNIQYF. Complete variable domain (other parts from reference TRBV7-9 and TRBJ2-4): DTGVSQNPRHKITKRGQNVTFRCDPISEHNRLYWYRQTLGQGPEFLTYFQNEAQLEKSRLLSDRFSAERPKGSFSTLEIQRTEQGDSAMYLCASSFAGGSAKNIQYFGAGTRLSVL.

The J gene is TRBJ1-1, the V gene TRBV19; possibly TRBD1 for D (5 bases). V lost 6 bases and J 1 base, leaving 15 bases between the germline ends. CDR3 length: 15 amino acids. In germline, CDR1 is LNHDA, CDR2 SQIVND (reference sequence). The CDR3 DNA reads TGTGCCAGTAGGGAGAGACCGGGACGGAACACTGAAGCTTTCTTT. Protein product: CASRERPGRNTEAFF.

The chain couples TRBV6-1 to TRBJ1-4; the match to TRBD1 covers 7 bases. Germline trimming cut 1 base from V and 7 bases from J; bases unmatched to any gene: 6. The CDR3 sequence is 15 residues long. Germline lookup yields CDR1 MNHNS and CDR2 SASEGT. The CDR3 DNA sequence: TGTGCCAGCAGTGAAGAAGGGGGCTGGGGTGAAAAACTGTTTTTT. Residues: CASSEEGGWGEKLFF.

The chain carries TRBV6-1 and TRBJ2-1, with a tentative D call TRBD2 (5 bases). Germline V gene sequence: CDR1 MNHNS, CDR2 SASEGT. V was clipped by 4 bases and J by 5 bases, with 6 bases between them. CDR3 size: 12 residues. The CDR3 here is CASSGRHNEQFF. DNA of the CDR3: TGTGCCAGCAGTGGGAGGCACAATGAGCAGTTCTTC.

This rearrangement joins TRBV2 to TRBJ2-2; D uncertain. Trimming left V 7 bases short and J 6 bases short, with 6 bases between. Germline V gives CDR1 SNHLY, CDR2 FYNNEI. The CDR3 is made up of 11 amino acids. As DNA, the CDR3 is TGTGCCAGCAATAGAGCCGGGGAGCTGTTTTTT. Encoded protein: CASNRAGELFF.

The chain recombines TRBV29-1 with TRBJ1-1; TRBD1 aligns across 7 bases. Germline values: CDR1 SQVTM, CDR2 ANQGSEA. The CDR3 covers 13 residues. The junction had 6 bases not matched to a gene; V was cut back by 4 bases and J by 4 bases. CDR3 coding DNA: TGCAGCGTTGGGGACAGTTTCAGCACTGAAGCTTTCTTT. Amino acids: CSVGDSFSTEAFF. The whole variable domain, filled in from reference TRBV29-1 and TRBJ1-1, reads SAVISQKPSRDICQRGTSLTIQCQVDSQVTMMFWYRQQPGQSLTLIATANQGSEATYESGFVIDKFPISRPNLTFSTLTVSNMSPEDSSIYLCSVGDSFSTEAFFGQGTRLTVV.

This clone was seen a single time. The V call is TRBV30, the J call TRBJ2-5; D is unclear. This CDR3 is 11 amino acids long. V was pared by 2 bases and J by 5 bases, with 6 bases between. Germline loops: CDR1 GTSNPN, CDR2 SVGIG (reference sequence). CDR3 in amino acids: CAWSIRETQYF. The DNA of the CDR3 is TGTGCCTGGAGTATCAGGGAGACCCAGTACTTC.

CDR3 sequence reads: CASSWGGDTQYF. DNA of the CDR3: TGTGCCAGCAGTTGGGGGGGAGATACGCAGTATTTT. This chain links TRBV6-1 with TRBJ2-3, with TRBD2 matching over 7 bases. Germline CDR1 and CDR2: MNHNS and SASEGT. The trim removed 5 bases at V and 5 bases at J, leaving 1 base unmatched. The CDR3 has 12 residues.

V usage is TRBV5-4 and J usage is TRBJ2-7; 7 bases line up with TRBD2. Germline V CDR1 and CDR2: SGHNT, YYREEE (reference sequence). The CDR3 contains 14 residues. V was pared by 4 bases and J by 3 bases, with 7 bases of the junction left unmatched. In DNA form, the CDR3 reads TGTGCCAGCAGCACGGGGAGGGAGAACTACGAGCAGTACTTC. Translation gives CASSTGRENYEQYF.

This clone appeared a few times. The chain links TRBV6-1 to TRBJ1-5; D remains ambiguous. The CDR3 has 14 amino acids. The V gene's germline CDR1 is MNHNS and CDR2 SASEGT. Trimming cost V 6 bases and J 0 bases, with 9 bases left between them. The DNA for the CDR3 is TGTGCCAGCAGCAGCATGGATAGCAATCAGCCCCAGCATTTT. Amino acids: CASSSMDSNQPQHF.